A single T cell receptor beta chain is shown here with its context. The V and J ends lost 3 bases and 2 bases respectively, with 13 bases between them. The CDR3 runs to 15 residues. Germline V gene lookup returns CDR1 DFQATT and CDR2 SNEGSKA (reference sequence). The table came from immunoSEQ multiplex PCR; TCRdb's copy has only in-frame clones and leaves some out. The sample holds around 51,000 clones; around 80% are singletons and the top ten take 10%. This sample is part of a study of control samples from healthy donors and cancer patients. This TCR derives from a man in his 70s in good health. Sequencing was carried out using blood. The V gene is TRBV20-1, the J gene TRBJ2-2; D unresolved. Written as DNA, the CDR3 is TGCAGTGCTAGTAATGCTGGAGCCAACACCGGGGAGCTGTTTTTT. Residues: CSASNAGANTGELFF.